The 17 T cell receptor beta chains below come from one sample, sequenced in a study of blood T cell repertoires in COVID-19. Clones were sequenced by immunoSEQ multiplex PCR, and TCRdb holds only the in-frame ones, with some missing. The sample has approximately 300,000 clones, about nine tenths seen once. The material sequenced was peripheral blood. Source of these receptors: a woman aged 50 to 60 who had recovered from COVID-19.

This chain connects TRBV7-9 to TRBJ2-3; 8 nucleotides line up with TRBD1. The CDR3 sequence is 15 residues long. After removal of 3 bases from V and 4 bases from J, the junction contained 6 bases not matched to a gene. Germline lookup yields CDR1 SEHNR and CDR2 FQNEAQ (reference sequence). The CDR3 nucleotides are TGTGCCAGCAGCTTTGGACAGGGAAAGTCAGATACGCAGTATTTT. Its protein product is CASSFGQGKSDTQYF. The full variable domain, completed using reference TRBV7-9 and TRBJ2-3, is DTGVSQNPRHKITKRGQNVTFRCDPISEHNRLYWYRQTLGQGPEFLTYFQNEAQLEKSRLLSDRFSAERPKGSFSTLEIQRTEQGDSAMYLCASSFGQGKSDTQYFGPGTRLTVL.

CDR3 nucleotide sequence: TGTGCCAGCAGTTTTTTCTCCTCCGGGTACTACGAGCAGTACTTC. It codes for CASSFFSSGYYEQYF. This chain connects TRBV28 to TRBJ2-7; D remains unclear. This CDR3 has 15 amino acids. The germline gives CDR1 MDHEN, CDR2 SYDVKM. V gave up 3 bases and J gave up 3 bases, with 15 bases separating them.

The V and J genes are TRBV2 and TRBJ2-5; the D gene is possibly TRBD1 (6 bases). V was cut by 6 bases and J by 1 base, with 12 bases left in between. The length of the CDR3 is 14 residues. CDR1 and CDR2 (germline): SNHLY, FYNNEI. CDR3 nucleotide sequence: TGTGCCAGCAGGGGCAGGGGTAGCCAAGAGACCCAGTACTTC. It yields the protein CASRGRGSQETQYF.

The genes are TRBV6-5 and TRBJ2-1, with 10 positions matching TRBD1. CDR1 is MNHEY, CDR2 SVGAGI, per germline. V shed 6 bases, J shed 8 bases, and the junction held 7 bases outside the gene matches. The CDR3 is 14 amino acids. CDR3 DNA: TGTGCCAGCAGCACTGACAGGGGGCTCCATGAGCAGTTCTTC. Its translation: CASSTDRGLHEQFF.

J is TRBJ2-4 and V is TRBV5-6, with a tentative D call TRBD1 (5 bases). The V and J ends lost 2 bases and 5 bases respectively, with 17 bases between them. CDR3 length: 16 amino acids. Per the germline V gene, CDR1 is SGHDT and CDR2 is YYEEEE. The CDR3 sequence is CASSLWGRLTQNIQYF. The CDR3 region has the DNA TGTGCCAGCAGCTTATGGGGCCGCCTCACCCAAAACATTCAGTACTTC.

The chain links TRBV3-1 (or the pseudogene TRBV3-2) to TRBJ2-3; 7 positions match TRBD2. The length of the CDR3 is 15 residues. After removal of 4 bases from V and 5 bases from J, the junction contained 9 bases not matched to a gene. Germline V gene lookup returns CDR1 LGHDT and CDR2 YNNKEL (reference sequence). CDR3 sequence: CASSLTAGVVDTQYF. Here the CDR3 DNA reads TGTGCCAGCAGCCTGACTGCGGGGGTGGTAGATACGCAGTATTTT.

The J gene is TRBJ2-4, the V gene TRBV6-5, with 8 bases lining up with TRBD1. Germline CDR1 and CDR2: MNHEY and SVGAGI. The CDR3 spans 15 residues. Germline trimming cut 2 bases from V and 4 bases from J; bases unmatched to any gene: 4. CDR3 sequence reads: CASSYGGQGKNIQYF. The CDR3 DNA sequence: TGTGCCAGCAGTTACGGCGGACAGGGAAAAAACATTCAGTACTTC.

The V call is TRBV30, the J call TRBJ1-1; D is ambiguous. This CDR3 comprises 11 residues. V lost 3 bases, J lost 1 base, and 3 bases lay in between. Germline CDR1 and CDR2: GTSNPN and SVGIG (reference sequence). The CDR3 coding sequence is TGTGCCTGGAGAGCGAACACTGAAGCTTTCTTT. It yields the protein CAWRANTEAFF.

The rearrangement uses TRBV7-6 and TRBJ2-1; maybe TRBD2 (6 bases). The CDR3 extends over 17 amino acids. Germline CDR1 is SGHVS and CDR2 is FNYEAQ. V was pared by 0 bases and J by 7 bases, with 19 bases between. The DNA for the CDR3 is TGTGCCAGCAGCTTAGCAGGCAGGCGGGGAGTAAGTAATGAGCAGTTCTTC. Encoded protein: CASSLAGRRGVSNEQFF.

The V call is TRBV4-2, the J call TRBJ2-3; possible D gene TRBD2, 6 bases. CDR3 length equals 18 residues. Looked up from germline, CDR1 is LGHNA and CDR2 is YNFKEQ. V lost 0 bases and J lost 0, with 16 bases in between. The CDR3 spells CASSQDGRRDKSTDTQYF. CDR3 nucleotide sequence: TGTGCCAGCAGCCAAGATGGGCGGCGGGATAAGAGCACAGATACGCAGTATTTT.

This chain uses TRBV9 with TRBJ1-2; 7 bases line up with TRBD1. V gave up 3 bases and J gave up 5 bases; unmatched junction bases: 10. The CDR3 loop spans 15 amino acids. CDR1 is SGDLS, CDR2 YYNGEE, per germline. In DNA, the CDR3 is TGTGCCAGCAGCGAGAGGGCCGCCAGGGGGTATGGCTACACCTTC. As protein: CASSERAARGYGYTF.

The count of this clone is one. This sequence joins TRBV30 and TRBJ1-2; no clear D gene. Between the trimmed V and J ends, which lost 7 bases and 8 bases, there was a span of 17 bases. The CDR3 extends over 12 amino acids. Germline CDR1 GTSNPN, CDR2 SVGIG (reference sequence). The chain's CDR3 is CASLWGVGGYTF. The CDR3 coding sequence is TGTGCCTCCCTGTGGGGAGTCGGCGGCTACACCTTC.

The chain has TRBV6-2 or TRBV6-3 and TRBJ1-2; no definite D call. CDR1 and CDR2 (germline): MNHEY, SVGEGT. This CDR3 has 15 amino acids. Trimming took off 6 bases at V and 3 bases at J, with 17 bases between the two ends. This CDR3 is CASSPTVTVYYGYTF. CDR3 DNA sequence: TGTGCCAGCAGCCCTACCGTAACTGTCTACTATGGCTACACCTTC.

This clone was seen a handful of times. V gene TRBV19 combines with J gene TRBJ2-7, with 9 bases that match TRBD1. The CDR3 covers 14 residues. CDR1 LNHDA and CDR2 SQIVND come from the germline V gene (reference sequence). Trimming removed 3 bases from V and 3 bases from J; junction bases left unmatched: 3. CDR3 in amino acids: CASSMMTGGYEQYF. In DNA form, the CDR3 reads TGTGCCAGTAGTATGATGACAGGGGGCTACGAGCAGTACTTC.

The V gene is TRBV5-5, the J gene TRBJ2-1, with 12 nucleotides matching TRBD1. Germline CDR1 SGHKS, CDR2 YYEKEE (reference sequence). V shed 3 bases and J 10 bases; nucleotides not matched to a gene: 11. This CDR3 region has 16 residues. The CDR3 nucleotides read TGTGCCAGCAGCTCCCACCGGGACAGGGGGCTCGGAGAGCAGTTCTTC. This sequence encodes CASSSHRDRGLGEQFF.

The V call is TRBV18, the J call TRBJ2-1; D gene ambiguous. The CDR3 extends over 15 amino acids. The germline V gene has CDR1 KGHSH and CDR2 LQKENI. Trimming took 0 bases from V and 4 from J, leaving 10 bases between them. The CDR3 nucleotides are TGTGCCAGCTCACCACCTGGGCGCCAGTACAATGAGCAGTTCTTC. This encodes CASSPPGRQYNEQFF.

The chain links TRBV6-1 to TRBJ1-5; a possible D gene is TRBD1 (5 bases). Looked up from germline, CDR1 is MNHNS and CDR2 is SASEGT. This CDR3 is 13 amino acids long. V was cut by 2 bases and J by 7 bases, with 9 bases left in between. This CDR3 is CASSETGSQPQHF. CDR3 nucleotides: TGTGCCAGCAGTGAAACAGGAAGCCAGCCCCAGCATTTT.